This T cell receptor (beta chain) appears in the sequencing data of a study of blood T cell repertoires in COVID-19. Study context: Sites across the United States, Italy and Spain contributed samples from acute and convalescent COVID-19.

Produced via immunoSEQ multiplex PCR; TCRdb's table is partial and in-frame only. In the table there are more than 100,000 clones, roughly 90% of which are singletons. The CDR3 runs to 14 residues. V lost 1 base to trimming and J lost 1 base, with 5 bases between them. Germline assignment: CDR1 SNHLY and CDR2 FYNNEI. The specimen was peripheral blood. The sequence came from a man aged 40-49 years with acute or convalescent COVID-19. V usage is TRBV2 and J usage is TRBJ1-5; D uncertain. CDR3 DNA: TGTGCCAGCAGTGAAGGGAGAAGCAATCAGCCCCAGCATTTT. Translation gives CASSEGRSNQPQHF.